These 10 T cell receptor beta chains were all obtained from the same sample, sequenced in a study of blood T cell repertoires in COVID-19. The data were produced by immunoSEQ multiplex PCR, yet TCRdb's version contains in-frame clones alone and is incomplete. The sample gives 48,000 or so clones, 80% to 90% of which show up once; 2% to 3% is in the top ten. Sequencing was carried out using peripheral blood. All receptors derive from a woman at least 80 years old with COVID-19, enrolled during active disease.

The J gene is TRBJ1-1, the V gene TRBV2, with a tentative D call TRBD1 (6 bases). The length of the CDR3 is 13 residues. The V end lost 10 bases, the J end lost 1 base, and 13 bases lay between the germline ends. CDR1 is SNHLY and CDR2 is FYNNEI in the germline V gene. The CDR3 here is CATALQGNTEAFF. The CDR3 DNA reads TGTGCCACCGCCTTACAGGGGAACACTGAAGCTTTCTTT.

This clone was detected only a few times. The rearrangement joins TRBV5-1 to TRBJ2-7; no definite D call. Germline V gene data show CDR1 as SGHRS and CDR2 as YFSETQ. This CDR3 region has 14 residues. V dropped 5 bases and J dropped 0 bases, with 12 bases sitting between them. The CDR3 DNA reads as TGCGCCAGCAGTGAGTGGGCCAGCTCCTACGAGCAGTACTTC. It encodes CASSEWASSYEQYF.

The sample holds a few counts of this clone. The chain recombines TRBV19 with TRBJ2-7; 7 nucleotides match TRBD1. The V gene end was trimmed by 5 bases and the J gene end by 2 bases; junction bases not matched to a gene: 3. CDR3 length: 13 amino acids. From germline, CDR1 is LNHDA and CDR2 SQIVND (reference sequence). The CDR3 nucleotides are TGTGCCAGTAGTCGACAGGGCCCCTACGAGCAGTACTTC. It codes for CASSRQGPYEQYF.

This clone occurred a few times. The CDR3 coding sequence is TGCGCCAGCAGCCAAGCGGGGGCAGGGGGCAGGGCCTATGGCTACACCTTC. Encoded protein: CASSQAGAGGRAYGYTF. The rearrangement uses TRBV4-1 and TRBJ1-2; the match to TRBD1 covers 8 bases. The junction had 11 bases not matched to a gene; V was cut back by 1 base and J by 4 bases. Germline V lookup: CDR1 MGHRA, CDR2 YSYEKL. The CDR3 is 17 residues long.

This clone was seen more than once but under ten times. The V call is TRBV2, the J call TRBJ1-5; no reliable D call. Trimming pared 1 base from V and 2 bases from J, leaving 9 bases between. The CDR3 spans 15 residues. Germline V gives CDR1 SNHLY, CDR2 FYNNEI. The CDR3 region is CASSEEARGNQPQHF. The CDR3 coding sequence is TGTGCCAGCAGTGAAGAGGCCCGGGGCAATCAGCCCCAGCATTTT.

This chain connects TRBV4-1 to TRBJ2-7; 11 bases align to TRBD1. J lost 9 bases, V lost 5 bases, and 9 bases had no gene match. CDR3 length: 14 amino acids. CDR1 and CDR2 from the germline V gene are MGHRA and YSYEKL. As DNA, the CDR3 is TGCGCCAGCAGCTCCGGACAGGGGGCGTTGGGGCAGTACTTC. Its protein is CASSSGQGALGQYF.

The V and J genes are TRBV7-9 and TRBJ1-1; 7 positions match TRBD1. Per germline, CDR1 SEHNR and CDR2 FQNEAQ (reference sequence). J gave up 1 base and V 9 bases, and 11 bases lay outside the gene matches. The CDR3 loop spans 15 amino acids. The CDR3 reads CASRETRGRNTEAFF. The CDR3 DNA reads TGTGCCAGTCGAGAGACCAGGGGGAGGAACACTGAAGCTTTCTTT.

This clone was observed a handful of times. The chain is built from TRBV7-8 and TRBJ2-3, with a weak D call TRBD2 (6 bases). The CDR3 covers 14 residues. Looked up from germline, CDR1 is SGHVS and CDR2 is FQNEAQ. Trimming left V 5 bases short and J 4 bases short, with 13 bases between. The CDR3 is CASSHGGSPDTQYF. The CDR3 DNA reads as TGTGCCAGCAGCCACGGGGGTTCCCCAGATACGCAGTATTTT.

The V and J genes are TRBV6-4 and TRBJ1-2; D ambiguous. V gave up 2 bases and J gave up 8 bases, with 9 bases separating them. The germline V gene has CDR1 MRHNA and CDR2 SNTAGT. This CDR3 contains 12 residues. The CDR3 is CASSDGRRGYTF. As DNA, the CDR3 is TGTGCCAGCAGTGACGGCAGAAGAGGCTACACCTTC.

The rearrangement links TRBV19 to TRBJ1-5; D gene ambiguous. The V gene lost 7 bases and the J gene lost 2 bases, with 15 bases spanning the gap. Per the germline V gene, CDR1 is LNHDA and CDR2 is SQIVND (reference sequence). The CDR3 runs to 15 residues. The CDR3 sequence is CASTRRRSGNQPQHF. Here the CDR3 DNA reads TGTGCCAGTACCCGGCGACGCAGCGGCAATCAGCCCCAGCATTTT.